This TCR beta chain was identified during a study of identical twins. TCRdb reanalysed the 5' RACE reads using MiXCR and keeps one entry per CDR3 protein. The data hold about 700,000 distinct CDR3 sequences, with around 6% observed a single time. CDR3 length: 15 amino acids. The junction had 7 bases not matched to a gene; V was cut back by 3 bases and J by 4 bases. The germline V gene encodes CDR1 LGHDT and CDR2 YNNKEL (reference sequence). This clonotype originated in a man aged 18 to 30 in good health. Material for sequencing was naive T cells sorted from blood. This chain links TRBV3-1 with TRBJ2-7; 9 bases fit TRBD2. The chain's CDR3 is CASSHGGRAFYEQYF. The CDR3 DNA is TGTGCCAGCAGCCACGGCGGGAGGGCCTTTTACGAGCAGTACTTC.